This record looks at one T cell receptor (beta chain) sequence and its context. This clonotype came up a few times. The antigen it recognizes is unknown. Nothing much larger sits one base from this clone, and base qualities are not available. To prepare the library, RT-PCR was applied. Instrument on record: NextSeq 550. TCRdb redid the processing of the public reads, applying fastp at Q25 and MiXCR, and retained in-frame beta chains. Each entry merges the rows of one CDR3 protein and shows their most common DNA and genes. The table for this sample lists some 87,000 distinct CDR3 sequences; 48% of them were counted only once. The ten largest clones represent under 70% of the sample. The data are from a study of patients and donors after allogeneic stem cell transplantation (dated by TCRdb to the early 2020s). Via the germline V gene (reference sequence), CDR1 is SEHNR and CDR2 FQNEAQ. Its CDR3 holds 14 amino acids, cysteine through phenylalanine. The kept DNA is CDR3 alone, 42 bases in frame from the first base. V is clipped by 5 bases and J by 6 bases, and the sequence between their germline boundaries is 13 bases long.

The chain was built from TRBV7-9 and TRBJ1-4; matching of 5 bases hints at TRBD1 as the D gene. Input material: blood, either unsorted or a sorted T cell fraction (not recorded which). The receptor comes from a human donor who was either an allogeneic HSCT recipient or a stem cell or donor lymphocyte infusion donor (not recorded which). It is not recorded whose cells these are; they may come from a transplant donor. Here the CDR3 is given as CASSEGRRHEKLFF. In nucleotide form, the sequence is TGTGCCAGCAGCGAGGGACGCAGGCATGAAAAACTGTTTTTT.